Presented here are 7 T cell receptor beta chains from one specimen sequenced in a study of T cells after yellow fever vaccination. One entry per CDR3 protein results from TCRdb running MiXCR on the 5' RACE reads. The sample lists under 700,000 distinct CDR3 sequences, about a sixth occurring once. The sequenced sample was PBMCs, obtained 5 to 6 days after the first yellow fever vaccination. These receptors all stem from a man aged 18 to 30 who received the YFV17D yellow fever vaccine.

This chain links TRBV5-1 with TRBJ1-6; D possibly corresponds to TRBD1 (6 bases). CDR1 and CDR2 (germline): SGHRS, YFSETQ. The V end lost 4 bases, the J end lost 5 bases, and 13 bases lay between the germline ends. This CDR3 contains 15 residues. As DNA, the CDR3 is TGCGCCAGCAGCCCCCGGGGGGGCCATAATTCACCCCTCCACTTT. Encoded protein: CASSPRGGHNSPLHF.

This rearrangement joins TRBV27 to TRBJ1-6; D might be TRBD1 (5 bases). The CDR3 spans 17 residues. The germline CDR1 and CDR2 sequences are MNHEY and SMNVEV (reference sequence). V was trimmed by 6 bases and J by 0 bases, leaving 15 bases between them. CDR3 DNA: TGTGCCAGCAGGACAGCTGCAGCCGGCTCCTATAATTCACCCCTCCACTTT. Residues: CASRTAAAGSYNSPLHF.

The chain links TRBV3-1 to TRBJ2-7; D is ambiguous. Germline values: CDR1 LGHDT, CDR2 YNNKEL (reference sequence). The ends were cut back, 2 bases at V and 4 bases at J, with 6 bases in the middle. This CDR3 has 12 residues. The CDR3 DNA follows: TGTGCCAGCAGCCAACCGTGGTACGAGCAGTACGTC. Encoded protein: CASSQPWYEQYV.

This clonotype was counted only a few times. The V call is TRBV29-1, the J call TRBJ1-1; D is uncertain. Trimming shortened V by 0 bases and J by 0 bases, and 8 bases separated the two germline ends. Germline V gene data show CDR1 as SQVTM and CDR2 as ANQGSEA. The CDR3 length is 14 residues. This CDR3 reads CSVEDLALNTEAFF. CDR3 sequence (DNA): TGCAGCGTTGAAGATCTGGCATTGAACACTGAAGCTTTCTTT.

This clonotype was counted between two and nine times. The rearrangement links TRBV12-3 or TRBV12-4 to TRBJ1-3; TRBD1 matches at 9 bases. J was trimmed by 4 bases and V by 3 bases; bases with no gene match: 7. The length of the CDR3 is 16 residues. CDR3 nucleotide sequence: TGTGCCAGCAGTTTTTTCGGGACAGGGCTCGGAAACACCATATATTTT. It is translated as CASSFFGTGLGNTIYF.

This clonotype was counted only a few times. The chain couples TRBV11-2 to TRBJ1-4; possible D gene TRBD1, 6 bases. CDR3 length: 14 residues. CDR1 is SGHAT, CDR2 FQNNGV, per germline. V lost 1 base, J lost 7 bases, and 10 bases lay in between. The CDR3 coding sequence is TGTGCCAGCAGCTTAGGGGGGCGCGGTGAAAAACTGTTTTTT. As protein: CASSLGGRGEKLFF.

This clonotype was counted between two and nine times. V and J are TRBV5-6 and TRBJ1-2, with D possibly matching TRBD1 (5 bases). V lost 2 bases and J lost 7, with 9 bases in between. Germline CDR1 SGHDT, CDR2 YYEEEE. This CDR3 contains 12 residues. CDR3 loop: CASSLQASGYTF. As DNA, the CDR3 is TGTGCCAGCAGCTTACAGGCCTCTGGCTACACCTTC.